The present TCR beta chain was sequenced within a study of PD-1 blockade in classical Hodgkin lymphoma. Time point noted: cycle 4 day 1 (C4D1), after more than 5 weeks of nivolumab. Every patient experienced relapse after autologous stem cell transplantation, and brentuximab vedotin exposure varied. Assay: immunoSEQ multiplex PCR; the TCRdb copy retains only in-frame clones and omits some. The sample has about 96,000 clones, just over 90% seen once. V was pared by 6 bases and J by 3 bases, with 15 bases between. Germline CDR1 reads MDHEN; CDR2 reads SYDVKM. This CDR3 has 15 residues. The sequencing here drew on peripheral blood mononuclear cells (PBMCs), taken before the fourth cycle of nivolumab. This chain connects TRBV28 to TRBJ2-1; D perhaps matches TRBD1 (5 bases). This TCR was recovered from a human donor with classical Hodgkin lymphoma. The CDR3 nucleotides are TGTGCCAGCAGCCCCAGGGAAGTGGGCTACAATGAGCAGTTCTTC. It is translated as CASSPREVGYNEQFF.